What follows describes a single TCR beta chain. Repertoires were generated with immunoSEQ multiplex PCR, while TCRdb's copy carries only in-frame clones and drops some. Of tens of thousands of clones listed, more than 80% are singletons. Germline V gene sequence: CDR1 MDHEN, CDR2 SYDVKM. V was clipped by 10 bases and J by 2 bases, with 11 bases between them. The CDR3 totals 12 residues. The source of the sample is a study of blood T cell repertoires in COVID-19. Turning to the study itself: The United States, Italy and Spain provided the acute and convalescent COVID-19 samples.

This TCR was recovered from a man aged 45-65 years with active or convalescent COVID-19. The rearrangement uses TRBV28 and TRBJ1-2; D remains unclear. Source material: peripheral blood. The CDR3 DNA follows: TGTGCCACCCAAGAGGGAAACTATGGCTACACCTTC. Translated: CATQEGNYGYTF.